A single sample gave rise to the 24 T cell receptor beta chains below, sequenced in a study of CD8 T cells in ankylosing spondylitis. A single record per CDR3 protein comes from TCRdb applying MiXCR to the 5' RACE reads. The sample lists about 92,000 distinct CDR3 sequences, roughly 10% occurring once. Sequencing used blood, either unsorted or a sorted T cell fraction (not recorded which). These receptors all stem from a male donor with ankylosing spondylitis or in good health (not recorded which).

Worth noting for this clonotype: The junction and the germline gene differ at one end; a read error may be behind it. The V gene is TRBV2, the J gene TRBJ1-1; TRBD1 matches 9 bases. The CDR3 spans 15 residues. Germline CDR1 reads SNHLY; CDR2 reads FYNNEI. The CDR3 region has the DNA TGTACCAGCAGTCAGACCACAGGGGGCGGTACTGAAGCTTTCTTT. Its translation: CTSSQTTGGGTEAFF.

The J gene is TRBJ2-2, the V gene TRBV7-6; D perhaps matches TRBD2 (5 bases). CDR3 size: 13 residues. V lost 6 bases, J lost 11 bases, and 16 bases lay in between. Per germline, CDR1 SGHVS and CDR2 FNYEAQ. The CDR3 is CASSPIRGKELFF. CDR3 coding DNA: TGTGCCAGCAGTCCGATCCGGGGTAAAGAGCTGTTTTTT.

This clonotype was seen repeatedly, ten times or more. The gene calls are TRBV29-1 and TRBJ1-2; D is possibly TRBD1 (5 bases). V lost 3 bases and J lost 3, with 11 bases in between. The germline V gene has CDR1 SQVTM and CDR2 ANQGSEA. The CDR3 covers 13 residues. CDR3 residues: CSVEVQGYYGYTF. For the CDR3, the DNA is TGCAGCGTTGAGGTGCAGGGATACTATGGCTACACCTTC. The full variable domain, with the rest looked up from reference TRBV29-1 and TRBJ1-2, is SAVISQKPSRDICQRGTSLTIQCQVDSQVTMMFWYRQQPGQSLTLIATANQGSEATYESGFVIDKFPISRPNLTFSTLTVSNMSPEDSSIYLCSVEVQGYYGYTFGSGTRLTVV.

This clonotype was seen ten or more times. V and J are TRBV4-2 and TRBJ1-4; D call uncertain. V lost 1 base to trimming and J lost 0 bases, with 9 bases between them. The CDR3 totals 16 residues. Germline-derived CDR1 and CDR2 are LGHNA and YNFKEQ. CDR3 coding DNA: TGTGCCAGCAGCCAAGTTCGTGGTGCAACTAATGAAAAACTGTTTTTT. This sequence encodes CASSQVRGATNEKLFF.

This clonotype has ten or more counts. The V call is TRBV20-1, the J call TRBJ1-2, with D unclear. The CDR3 totals 12 residues. From germline, CDR1 is DFQATT and CDR2 SNEGSKA (reference sequence). With 5 bases removed from V and 7 bases from J, the gap between germline ends came to 14 bases. DNA of the CDR3: TGCAGTGCTTTATCCCCTGTGGTTGGCTACACCTTC. The encoded protein is CSALSPVVGYTF.

This clonotype turned up a few times. The gene calls are TRBV20-1 and TRBJ2-2; TRBD1 aligns across 9 bases. This CDR3 contains 14 residues. The V gene's germline CDR1 is DFQATT and CDR2 SNEGSKA (reference sequence). V shed 4 bases and J 1 base; nucleotides not matched to a gene: 1. The CDR3 spells CSATGQGNTGELFF. The CDR3 DNA is TGCAGTGCTACGGGACAGGGGAACACCGGGGAGCTGTTTTTT.

This clonotype occurred many times. J is TRBJ1-1 and V is TRBV5-5; the D gene is possibly TRBD1 (5 bases). The V end was cut by 0 bases, the J end by 4 bases, with 7 bases between. The CDR3 loop spans 13 amino acids. From germline, CDR1 is SGHKS and CDR2 YYEKEE (reference sequence). In nucleotides, the CDR3 is TGTGCCAGCAGCTTGGAGGGGAGCACTGAAGCTTTCTTT. Its protein product is CASSLEGSTEAFF.

This clonotype was detected once. One base away lies a much larger clone, so this may be a sequencing read error. The DNA is left out, because the CDR3 cannot be placed on it with certainty; the CDR3 is given as TCRdb lists it. The rearrangement joins TRBV7-6 to TRBJ2-6. Germline V gene sequence: CDR1 SGHVS, CDR2 FNYEAQ. The CDR3 spans 15 amino acids, including both terminal residues. CDR3 in amino acids: CASSYFGSGANVPTF.

This clonotype was detected ten times or more. This sequence joins TRBV27 and TRBJ1-1, with D maybe TRBD1 (6 bases). The germline V and J ends were trimmed by 5 bases and 0 bases, with 16 bases remaining between them. Germline assignment: CDR1 MNHEY and CDR2 SMNVEV (reference sequence). The CDR3 consists of 16 residues. CDR3 residues: CASSHPGGPVNTEAFF. The DNA of the CDR3 is TGTGCCAGCAGTCACCCCGGGGGGCCAGTGAACACTGAAGCTTTCTTT.

This clonotype was found many times. The rearrangement links TRBV5-5 to TRBJ2-3, with D possibly matching TRBD2 (5 bases). There are 14 residues in the CDR3. With 0 bases removed from V and 7 bases from J, the gap between germline ends came to 12 bases. In germline, CDR1 is SGHKS, CDR2 YYEKEE (reference sequence). CDR3 nucleotides: TGTGCCAGCAGCTTGGCGTGGACCGGGAATACGCAGTATTTT. As protein: CASSLAWTGNTQYF.

In its sample, this clonotype was seen many times. V gene TRBV12-3 or TRBV12-4 combines with J gene TRBJ2-2; D unresolved. This CDR3 has 11 amino acids. V was trimmed by 6 bases and J by 5 bases, leaving 4 bases between them. CDR3 nucleotide sequence: TGTGCCAGCAGCCGAACCGGGGAGCTGTTTTTT. Translation gives CASSRTGELFF.

This clonotype was counted ten times or more. Here the CDR3 reads CASSQWARDTEAFF. The DNA for the CDR3 is TGTGCCAGCAGCCAATGGGCCAGGGACACTGAAGCTTTCTTT. The gene calls are TRBV16 and TRBJ1-1; weak D call: TRBD1 (5 bases). CDR1 is KGHSY, CDR2 FQNENV, per germline. The CDR3 totals 14 residues. Trimming took off 1 base at V and 3 bases at J, with 9 bases between the two ends.

Many counts were recorded for this clonotype. This chain connects TRBV20-1 to TRBJ2-7, with unresolved D. V was shortened by 5 bases and J by 4 bases, with 27 bases between the two germline ends. There are 17 residues in the CDR3. CDR1 is DFQATT and CDR2 is SNEGSKA in the germline V gene (reference sequence). This chain's CDR3 is CSAYSTTSRGSLYEQYF. DNA of the CDR3: TGCAGTGCTTATTCGACAACCAGCCGAGGATCCTTATACGAGCAGTACTTC.

This clonotype was picked up many times. V gene TRBV27 combines with J gene TRBJ1-2; 7 positions agree with TRBD1. With V trimmed by 5 bases and J by 5 bases, 14 bases remained unmatched. Germline CDR1 is MNHEY and CDR2 is SMNVEV (reference sequence). The CDR3 is made up of 16 amino acids. The CDR3 DNA reads as TGTGCCAGCAGTCACCTACAGGGGCTGGGGTTTTATGGCTACACCTTC. This sequence encodes CASSHLQGLGFYGYTF.

This clonotype was seen at least ten times. The rearrangement links TRBV6-1 to TRBJ2-3, with TRBD1 matching over 12 bases. Looked up from germline, CDR1 is MNHNS and CDR2 is SASEGT. J lost 4 bases, V lost 5 bases, and 1 base had no gene match. The CDR3 extends over 14 amino acids. CDR3 residues: CASSRDRGPDTQYF. CDR3 nucleotides: TGTGCCAGCAGTAGGGACAGGGGGCCAGATACGCAGTATTTT.

As regards this clonotype: One base away lies a much larger clone, so this may be a sequencing read error. This chain links TRBV5-1 with TRBJ1-1; TRBD1 matches 9 bases. CDR3 size: 14 residues. Germline CDR1 SGHRS, CDR2 YFSETQ. CDR3 bases: TGCGCCAACAGCTGGGGACAGGGACCCACTGAAGCTTTCTTT. Translation gives CANSWGQGPTEAFF.

The sample holds many counts of this clonotype. The rearrangement uses TRBV5-1 and TRBJ1-6, with TRBD1 as a possible D gene (5 bases). V lost 0 bases, J lost 11 bases, and 15 bases lay in between. The CDR3 runs 15 residues. Germline assignment: CDR1 SGHRS and CDR2 YFSETQ. In DNA form, the CDR3 reads TGCGCCAGCAGCTTGGATGGCCAGGGCGGGCCACCCCTCCACTTT. Its protein product is CASSLDGQGGPPLHF. Full variable domain (remainder filled in from reference TRBV5-1 and TRBJ1-6): KAGVTQTPRYLIKTRGQQVTLSCSPISGHRSVSWYQQTPGQGLQFLFEYFSETQRNKGNFPGRFSGRQFSNSRSEMNVSTLELGDSALYLCASSLDGQGGPPLHFGNGTRLTVT.

By share of the sample, this clonotype is medium-sized. The rearrangement joins TRBV29-1 to TRBJ2-1; 10 bases are a match to TRBD1. Germline V gives CDR1 SQVTM, CDR2 ANQGSEA. CDR3 length equals 15 residues. J was trimmed by 0 bases and V by 8 bases; bases with no gene match: 7. The CDR3 loop reads CSLRGTGDSYNEQFF. CDR3 nucleotides: TGCAGCCTGAGGGGGACAGGGGACTCCTACAATGAGCAGTTCTTC.

This clonotype was seen many times. V is TRBV23-1 and J is TRBJ2-1; a weak D match, TRBD1 (5 bases). TRBV23-1 is annotated as an ORF whose role is uncertain. The CDR3 has 11 residues. Trimming took off 11 bases at V and 6 bases at J, with 11 bases between the two ends. The CDR3 coding sequence is TGCGCCTCGCAGGGCCCCAATGAGCAGTTCTTC. Translating gives CASQGPNEQFF.

The chain combines TRBV5-6 with TRBJ2-2; D possibly uses TRBD1 or TRBD2 (5 bases each). The CDR3 totals 16 residues. Germline V lookup: CDR1 SGHDT, CDR2 YYEEEE. With 0 bases removed from V and 4 bases from J, the gap between germline ends came to 13 bases. The CDR3: CASSLAWGRGTGELFF. CDR3 nucleotide sequence: TGTGCCAGCAGCTTGGCCTGGGGGAGAGGCACCGGGGAGCTGTTTTTT.

This clonotype was found a few times. V usage is TRBV28 and J usage is TRBJ2-6, with a weak D call TRBD2 (6 bases). This CDR3 has 15 amino acids. Trimming pared 3 bases from V and 4 bases from J, leaving 10 bases between. Germline loops: CDR1 MDHEN, CDR2 SYDVKM. CDR3 protein: CASSFRGSGANVLTF. The CDR3 DNA follows: TGTGCCAGCAGTTTTCGGGGGTCGGGGGCCAACGTCCTGACTTTC.

This clonotype was seen at least ten times. The chain combines TRBV7-6 with TRBJ2-5; D unclear. Trimming took off 2 bases at V and 4 bases at J, with 8 bases between the two ends. The CDR3 spans 13 residues. Germline V gene lookup returns CDR1 SGHVS and CDR2 FNYEAQ. CDR3 sequence reads: CASSLIARETQYF. Here the CDR3 DNA reads TGTGCCAGCAGCTTAATTGCGAGAGAGACCCAGTACTTC.

This clonotype turned up a few times. V usage is TRBV18 and J usage is TRBJ2-5; D possibly corresponds to TRBD2 (5 bases). The CDR3 contains 13 residues. Looked up from germline, CDR1 is KGHSH and CDR2 is LQKENI. V was shortened by 1 base and J by 5 bases, with 8 bases between the two germline ends. The CDR3 sequence is CASSPHPGETQYF. CDR3 DNA: TGTGCCAGCTCACCACACCCGGGGGAGACCCAGTACTTC.

This clonotype was counted ten times or more. This rearrangement joins TRBV12-3 or TRBV12-4 to TRBJ1-5; D is uncertain. The V end lost 7 bases, the J end lost 9 bases, and 10 bases lay between the germline ends. The CDR3 sequence is 11 residues long. The CDR3 nucleotides read TGTGCCAGCACCTCTCTGGGGCCCCAGCATTTT. Protein: CASTSLGPQHF.